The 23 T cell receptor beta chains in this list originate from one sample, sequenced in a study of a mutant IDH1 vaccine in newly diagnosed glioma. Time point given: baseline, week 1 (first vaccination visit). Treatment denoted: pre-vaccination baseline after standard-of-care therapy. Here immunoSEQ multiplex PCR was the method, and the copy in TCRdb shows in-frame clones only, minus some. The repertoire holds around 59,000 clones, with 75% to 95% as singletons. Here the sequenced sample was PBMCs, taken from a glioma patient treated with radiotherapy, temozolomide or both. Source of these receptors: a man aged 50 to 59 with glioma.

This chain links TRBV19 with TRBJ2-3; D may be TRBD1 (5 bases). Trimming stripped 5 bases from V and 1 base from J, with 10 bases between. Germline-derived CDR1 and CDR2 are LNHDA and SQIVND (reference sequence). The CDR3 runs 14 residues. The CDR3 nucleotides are TGTGCCAGTAGTCAGGGCGTTGGCACAGATACGCAGTATTTT. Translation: CASSQGVGTDTQYF.

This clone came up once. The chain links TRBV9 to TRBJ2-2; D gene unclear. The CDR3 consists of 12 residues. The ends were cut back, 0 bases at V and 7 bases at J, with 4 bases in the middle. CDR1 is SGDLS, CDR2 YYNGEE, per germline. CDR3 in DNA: TGTGCCAGCAGCGTAGTGTACGGGGAGCTGTTTTTT. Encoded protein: CASSVVYGELFF.

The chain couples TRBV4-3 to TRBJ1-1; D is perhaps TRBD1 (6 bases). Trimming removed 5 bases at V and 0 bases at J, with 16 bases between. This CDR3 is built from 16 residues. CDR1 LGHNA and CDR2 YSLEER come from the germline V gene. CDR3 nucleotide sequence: TGCGCCAGCAGCGCCCGACTGGGGGCGATGAACACTGAAGCTTTCTTT. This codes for CASSARLGAMNTEAFF.

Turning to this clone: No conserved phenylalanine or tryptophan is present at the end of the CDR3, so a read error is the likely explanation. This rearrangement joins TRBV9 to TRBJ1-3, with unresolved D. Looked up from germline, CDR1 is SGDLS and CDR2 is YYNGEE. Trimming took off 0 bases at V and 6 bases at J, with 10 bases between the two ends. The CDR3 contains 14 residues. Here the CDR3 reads CASSVGGRENTIYS. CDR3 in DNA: TGTGCCAGCAGCGTAGGGGGAAGAGAAAACACCATATATTCT.

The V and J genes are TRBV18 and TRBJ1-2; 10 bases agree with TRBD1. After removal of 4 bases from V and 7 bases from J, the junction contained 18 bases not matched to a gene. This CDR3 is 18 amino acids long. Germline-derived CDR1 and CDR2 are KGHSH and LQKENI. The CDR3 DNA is TGTGCCAGCTCACGTCGCCTAGCCGGGACAGGGGAAGAAGGTGGCTACACCTTC. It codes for CASSRRLAGTGEEGGYTF.

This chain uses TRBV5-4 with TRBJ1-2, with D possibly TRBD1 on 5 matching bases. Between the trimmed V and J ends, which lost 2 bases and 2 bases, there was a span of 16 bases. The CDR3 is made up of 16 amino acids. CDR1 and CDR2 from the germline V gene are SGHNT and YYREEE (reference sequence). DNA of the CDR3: TGTGCCAGCAGCTTCATAGGGGTTACAAGAAACTATGGCTACACCTTC. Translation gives CASSFIGVTRNYGYTF.

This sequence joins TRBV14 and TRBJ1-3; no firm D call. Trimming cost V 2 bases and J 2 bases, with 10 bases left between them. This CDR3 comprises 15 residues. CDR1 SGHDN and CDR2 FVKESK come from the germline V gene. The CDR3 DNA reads TGTGCCAGCAGCCAACAGCGCTCGACTGGAAACACCATATATTTT. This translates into CASSQQRSTGNTIYF. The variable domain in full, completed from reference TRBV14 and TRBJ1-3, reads EAGVTQFPSHSVIEKGQTVTLRCDPISGHDNLYWYRRVMGKEIKFLLHFVKESKQDESGMPNNRFLAERTGGTYSTLKVQPAELEDSGVYFCASSQQRSTGNTIYFGEGSWLTVV.

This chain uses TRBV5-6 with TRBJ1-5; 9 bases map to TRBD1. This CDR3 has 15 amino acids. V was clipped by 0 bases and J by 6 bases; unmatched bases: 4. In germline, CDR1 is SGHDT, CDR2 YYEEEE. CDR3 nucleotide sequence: TGTGCCAGCAGCTTGGCGGGACAGGGACTTCAGCCCCAGCATTTT. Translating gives CASSLAGQGLQPQHF.

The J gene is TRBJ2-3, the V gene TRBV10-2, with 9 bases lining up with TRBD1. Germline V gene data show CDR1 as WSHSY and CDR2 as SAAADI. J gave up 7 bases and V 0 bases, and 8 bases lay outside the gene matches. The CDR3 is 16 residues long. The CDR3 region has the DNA TGCGCCAGCAGTGAGTCGAGGGGACAGGGAACAAATACGCAGTATTTT. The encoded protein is CASSESRGQGTNTQYF.

CDR3 coding DNA: TGTGCCAGCAGTTACGGTCTAGCTTGGGAAGGGACCCAGTACTTC. This translates into CASSYGLAWEGTQYF. V usage is TRBV6-6 and J usage is TRBJ2-5, with D tentatively TRBD2 (5 bases). Trimming removed 2 bases at V and 7 bases at J, with 17 bases between. The CDR3 runs 15 residues. Germline loops: CDR1 MNHNY, CDR2 SVGAGI (reference sequence).

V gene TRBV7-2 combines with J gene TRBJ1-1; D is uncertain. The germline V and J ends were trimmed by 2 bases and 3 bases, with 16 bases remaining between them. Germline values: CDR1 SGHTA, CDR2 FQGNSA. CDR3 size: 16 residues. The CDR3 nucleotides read TGTGCCAGCAGCTTATCTGACCTCTTATGGGACACTGAAGCTTTCTTT. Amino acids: CASSLSDLLWDTEAFF.

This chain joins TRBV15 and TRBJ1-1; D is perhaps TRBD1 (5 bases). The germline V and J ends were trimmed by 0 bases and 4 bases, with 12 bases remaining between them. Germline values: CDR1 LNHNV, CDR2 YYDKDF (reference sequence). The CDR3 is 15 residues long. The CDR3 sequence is CATSRDPGAGTEAFF. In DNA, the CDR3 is TGTGCCACCAGCAGAGATCCCGGGGCCGGCACTGAAGCTTTCTTT.

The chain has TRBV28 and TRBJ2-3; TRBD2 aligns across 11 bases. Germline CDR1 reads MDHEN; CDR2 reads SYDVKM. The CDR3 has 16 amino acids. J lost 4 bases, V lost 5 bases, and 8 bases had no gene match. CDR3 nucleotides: TGTGCCAGCAGTAAATGGACTAGCGGGCCCTCAGATACGCAGTATTTT. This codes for CASSKWTSGPSDTQYF.

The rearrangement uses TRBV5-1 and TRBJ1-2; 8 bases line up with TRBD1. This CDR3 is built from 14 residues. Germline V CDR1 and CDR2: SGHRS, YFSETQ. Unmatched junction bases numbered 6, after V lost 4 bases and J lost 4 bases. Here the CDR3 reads CASSLTGDGYGYTF. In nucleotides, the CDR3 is TGCGCCAGCAGCCTGACAGGGGACGGCTATGGCTACACCTTC.

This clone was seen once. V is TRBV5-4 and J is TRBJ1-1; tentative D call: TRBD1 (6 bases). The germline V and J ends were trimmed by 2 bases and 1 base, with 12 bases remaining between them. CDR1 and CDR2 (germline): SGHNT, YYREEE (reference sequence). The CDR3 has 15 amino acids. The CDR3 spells CASSFPGQENTEAFF. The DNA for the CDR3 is TGTGCCAGCAGCTTTCCGGGACAAGAGAACACTGAAGCTTTCTTT.

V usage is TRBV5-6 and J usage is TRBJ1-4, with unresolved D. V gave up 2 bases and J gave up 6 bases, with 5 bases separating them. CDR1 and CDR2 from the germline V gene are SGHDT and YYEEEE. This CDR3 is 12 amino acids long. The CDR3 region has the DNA TGTGCCAGCAGCTTCGGGGATGAAAAACTGTTTTTT. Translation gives CASSFGDEKLFF.

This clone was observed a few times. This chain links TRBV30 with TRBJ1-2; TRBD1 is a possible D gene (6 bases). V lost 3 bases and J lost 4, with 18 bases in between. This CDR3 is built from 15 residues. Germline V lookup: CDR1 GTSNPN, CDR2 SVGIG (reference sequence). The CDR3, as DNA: TGTGCCTGGAGCCGCGGGACACCAACAGGCTATGGCTACACCTTC. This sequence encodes CAWSRGTPTGYGYTF.

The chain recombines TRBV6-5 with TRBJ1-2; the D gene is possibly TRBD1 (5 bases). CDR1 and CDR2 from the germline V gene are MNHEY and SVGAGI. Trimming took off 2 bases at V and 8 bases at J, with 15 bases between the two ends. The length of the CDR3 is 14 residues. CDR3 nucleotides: TGTGCCAGCAGTTACACCGGGGGTTCGGGGGGCTACACCTTC. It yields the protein CASSYTGGSGGYTF.

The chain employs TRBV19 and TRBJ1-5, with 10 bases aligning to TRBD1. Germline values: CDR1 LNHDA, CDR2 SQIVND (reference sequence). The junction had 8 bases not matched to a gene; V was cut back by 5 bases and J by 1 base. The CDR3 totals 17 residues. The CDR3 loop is CASSRDRGPKSNQPQHF. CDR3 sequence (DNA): TGTGCCAGTAGTCGGGACAGGGGCCCGAAAAGCAATCAGCCCCAGCATTTT.

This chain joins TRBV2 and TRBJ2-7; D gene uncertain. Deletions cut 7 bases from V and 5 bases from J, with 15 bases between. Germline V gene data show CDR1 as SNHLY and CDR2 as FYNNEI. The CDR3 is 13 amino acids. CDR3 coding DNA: TGTGCCAGCACAGACCTTGTTGGCAACGAGCAGTACTTC. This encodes CASTDLVGNEQYF.

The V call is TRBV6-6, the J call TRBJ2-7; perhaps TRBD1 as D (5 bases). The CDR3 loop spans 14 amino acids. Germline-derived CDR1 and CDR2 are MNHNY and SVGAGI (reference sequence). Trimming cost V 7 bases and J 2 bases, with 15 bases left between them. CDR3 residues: CASTPTEDPYEQYF. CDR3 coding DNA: TGTGCCAGCACCCCGACAGAGGACCCCTACGAGCAGTACTTC.

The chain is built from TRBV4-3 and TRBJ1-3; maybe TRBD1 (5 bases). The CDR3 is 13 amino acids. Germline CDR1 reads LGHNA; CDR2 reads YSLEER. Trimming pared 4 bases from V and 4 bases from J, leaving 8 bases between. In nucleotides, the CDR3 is TGCGCCAGCAGCCGAAGACAGGGAAACACCATATATTTT. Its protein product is CASSRRQGNTIYF.

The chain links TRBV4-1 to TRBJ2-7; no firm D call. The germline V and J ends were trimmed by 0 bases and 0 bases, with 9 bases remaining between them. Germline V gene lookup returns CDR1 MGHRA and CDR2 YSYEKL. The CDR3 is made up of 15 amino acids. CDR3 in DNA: TGCGCCAGCAGCCAAGAGCCGGTAAGCTCCTACGAGCAGTACTTC. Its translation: CASSQEPVSSYEQYF.